The source of this T cell receptor beta chain is a study of control samples from healthy donors and cancer patients. The CDR3 totals 13 residues. The germline V and J ends were trimmed by 4 bases and 1 base, with 6 bases remaining between them. Germline CDR1 is LNHNV and CDR2 is YYDKDF (reference sequence). Repertoires were generated with immunoSEQ multiplex PCR, while TCRdb's copy carries only in-frame clones and drops some. Here the sample spans some 13,000 clones, 60% to 85% being singletons. This TCR was sampled from a male donor with melanoma. The chain couples TRBV15 to TRBJ2-3; unclear D gene. The source material was formalin-fixed, paraffin-embedded tissue. The CDR3 loop reads CATSTGGTDTQYF. CDR3 DNA: TGTGCCACCAGCACAGGAGGCACAGATACGCAGTATTTT.